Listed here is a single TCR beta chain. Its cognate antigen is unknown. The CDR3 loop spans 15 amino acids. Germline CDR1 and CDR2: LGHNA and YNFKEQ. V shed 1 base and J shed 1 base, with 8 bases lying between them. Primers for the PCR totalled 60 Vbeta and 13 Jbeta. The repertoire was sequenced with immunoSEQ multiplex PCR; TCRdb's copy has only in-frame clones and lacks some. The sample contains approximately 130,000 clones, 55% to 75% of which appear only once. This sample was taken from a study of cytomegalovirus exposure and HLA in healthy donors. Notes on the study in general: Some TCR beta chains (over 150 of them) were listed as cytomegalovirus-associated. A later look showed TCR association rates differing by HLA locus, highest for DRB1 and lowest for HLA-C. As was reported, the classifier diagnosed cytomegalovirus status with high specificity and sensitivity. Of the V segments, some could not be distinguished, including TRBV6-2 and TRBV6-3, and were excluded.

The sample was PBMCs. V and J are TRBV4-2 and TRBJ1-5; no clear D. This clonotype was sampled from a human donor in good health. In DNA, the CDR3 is TGTGCCAGCAGCCAAGCACAGTCGAGCAATCAGCCCCAGCATTTT. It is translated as CASSQAQSSNQPQHF.